Only one count was recorded for the clone carrying this T cell receptor beta chain. A far bigger clonotype differs at one base, so this is likely a read error. This sample was included in a study of shared clonotypes between healthy human individuals. Ten immunoSEQ deep assay plates were used by the authors to sequence unsorted PBMC DNA. TCRdb's table, derived via immunoSEQ multiplex PCR, lists solely in-frame clones and lacks some. The profile covers some 500,000 clones, with approximately 80% appearing a single time and approximately 12% taken by the ten largest. The CDR3 has 15 residues. Germline V CDR1 and CDR2: SGDLS, YYNGEE.

Sequenced material: PBMCs. V and J are TRBV9 and TRBJ2-7; the match to TRBD2 covers 7 bases. The source is a woman aged 35 to 49 in good health. Some clones in this sample may be carry-over from other donors' samples. CDR3 sequence (DNA): TGTGCCAGCGGCGTAGAGGGAGGGAGCCCCTACGAGCAGTACTTC. Protein: CASGVEGGSPYEQYF.